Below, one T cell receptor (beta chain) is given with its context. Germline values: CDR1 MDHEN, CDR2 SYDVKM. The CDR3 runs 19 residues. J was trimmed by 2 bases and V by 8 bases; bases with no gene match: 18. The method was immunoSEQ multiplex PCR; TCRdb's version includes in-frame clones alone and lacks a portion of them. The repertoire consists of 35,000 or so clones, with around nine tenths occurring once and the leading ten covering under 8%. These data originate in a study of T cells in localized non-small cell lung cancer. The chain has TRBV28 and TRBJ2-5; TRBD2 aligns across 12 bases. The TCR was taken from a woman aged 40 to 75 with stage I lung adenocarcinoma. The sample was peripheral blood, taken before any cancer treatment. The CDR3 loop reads CASLPRTSGEIIPQETQYF. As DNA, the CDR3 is TGTGCCAGCCTCCCCCGGACTAGCGGGGAAATCATTCCTCAAGAGACCCAGTACTTC.